Included here is one T cell receptor (beta chain) sequence, with context. Its antigen is unknown. This entry belongs to a study of OX40 agonist ivuxolimab in advanced cancers. Study overall: Partial response was recorded in three patients: one hepatocellular carcinoma and two cutaneous melanoma cases. Broader study findings: More expanded clones were found, on average, in CD8+ than in CD4+ T cells. CD4+ and CD8+ blood T cells expanded clonally by week 6 at 0.1 to 3.0 mg/kg.

Drawing of blood for sampling happened at baseline, at cycle 4 day 1, and at cycle 7 day 1. Some clones are missing from TCRdb's copy, which holds only in-frame ones; the method was immunoSEQ multiplex PCR. In the table there are approximately 110,000 clones, roughly 92% of which are singletons. With V trimmed by 6 bases and J by 6 bases, 18 bases remained unmatched. From germline, CDR1 is LNHDA and CDR2 SQIVND (reference sequence). The CDR3 extends over 18 amino acids. This chain links TRBV19 with TRBJ2-2, with 8 bases that match TRBD2. This TCR came from an adult with an advanced solid tumor such as melanoma, head and neck, liver or kidney cancer. Sequences were derived from CD4+ or CD8+ T cells sorted from blood, sampled in a trial of the OX40 agonist ivuxolimab. CDR3 bases: TGTGCCAGTAGGGGGGGCCTAGCGGGTCTGGAGAAAGCCGGGGAGCTGTTTTTT. Translating gives CASRGGLAGLEKAGELFF.